This record looks at one T cell receptor beta chain sequence and its context. Clones were read by immunoSEQ multiplex PCR, and TCRdb kept only the in-frame ones, dropping some. The sample contains around 290,000 clones, about nine tenths of which appear only once. This record belongs to a study of blood T cell repertoires in COVID-19. The CDR3 runs to 14 residues. Germline CDR1 is SGHRS and CDR2 is YFSETQ. V lost 3 bases to trimming and J lost 6 bases; unmatched junction nucleotides: 9. The chain combines TRBV5-1 with TRBJ2-7; 7 nucleotides align to TRBD1. The sequenced sample consisted of PBMCs or T cells enriched from blood (not recorded which). The origin of this receptor is a woman aged 40 to 50 who had recovered from COVID-19. The CDR3 sequence is CASSSYQDRSEQYF. CDR3 DNA: TGCGCCAGCAGCTCGTACCAGGACAGGAGCGAGCAGTACTTC.